Here is one T cell receptor (beta chain) with its context. Its cognate antigen is unknown. The sample originates from a study of human T cells and chemical hapten exposure. The overall study: The patients, most of them female, presented with alopecia areata, totalis or universalis. Findings of the study overall: TCRs above 1 in 1000 frequency stayed constant with DPC sensitization.

MiXCR was run by TCRdb on the RACE reads, yielding one entry per CDR3 protein. The top ten hold about 8.2% of the sample, which has about 350,000 distinct CDR3 sequences, 5% to 6.5% seen once. Time point defined: pre-sensitization, week 0. Treatment denoted: therapeutic diphenylcyclopropenone sensitization with weekly scalp DPC. Germline assignment: CDR1 MDHEN and CDR2 SYDVKM. V lost 5 bases and J 7 bases, leaving 15 bases between the germline ends. The CDR3 runs to 14 residues. The source material was whole blood, sampled in connection with sensitization to the hapten diphenylcyclopropenone (DPC). The clonotype originates from a young woman with alopecia areata. Some clones in this sample may be carry-over from other donors' samples. V gene TRBV28 combines with J gene TRBJ1-5, with D maybe TRBD1 (5 bases). CDR3 residues: CASSPRVLGQPQHF. In nucleotides, the CDR3 is TGTGCCAGCAGTCCCAGGGTACTCGGCCAGCCCCAGCATTTT.